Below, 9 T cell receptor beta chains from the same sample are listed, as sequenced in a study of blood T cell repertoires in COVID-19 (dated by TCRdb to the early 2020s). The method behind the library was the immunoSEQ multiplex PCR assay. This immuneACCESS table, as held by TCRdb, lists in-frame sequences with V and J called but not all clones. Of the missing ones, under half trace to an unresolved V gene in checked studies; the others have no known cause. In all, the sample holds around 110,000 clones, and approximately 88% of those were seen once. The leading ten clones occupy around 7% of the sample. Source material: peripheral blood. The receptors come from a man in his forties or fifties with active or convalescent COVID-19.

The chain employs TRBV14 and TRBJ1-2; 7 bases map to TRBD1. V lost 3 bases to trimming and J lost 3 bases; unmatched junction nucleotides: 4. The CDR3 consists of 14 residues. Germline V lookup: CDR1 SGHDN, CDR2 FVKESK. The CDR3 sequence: CASSHPTGHYGYTF. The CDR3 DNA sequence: TGTGCCAGCAGCCACCCGACAGGGCACTATGGCTACACCTTC.

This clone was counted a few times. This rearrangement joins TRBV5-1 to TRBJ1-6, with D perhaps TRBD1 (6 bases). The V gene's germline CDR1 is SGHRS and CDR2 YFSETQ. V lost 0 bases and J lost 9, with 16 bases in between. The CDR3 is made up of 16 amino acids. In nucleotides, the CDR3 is TGCGCCAGCAGCTTGGGACAGGCCAGATGGGGTTCACCCCTCCACTTT. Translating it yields CASSLGQARWGSPLHF.

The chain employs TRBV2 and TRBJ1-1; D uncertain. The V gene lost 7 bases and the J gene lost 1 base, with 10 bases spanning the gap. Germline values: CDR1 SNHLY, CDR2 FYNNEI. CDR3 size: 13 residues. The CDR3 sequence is CASTGEWNTEAFF. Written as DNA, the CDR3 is TGTGCCAGCACCGGGGAATGGAACACTGAAGCTTTCTTT.

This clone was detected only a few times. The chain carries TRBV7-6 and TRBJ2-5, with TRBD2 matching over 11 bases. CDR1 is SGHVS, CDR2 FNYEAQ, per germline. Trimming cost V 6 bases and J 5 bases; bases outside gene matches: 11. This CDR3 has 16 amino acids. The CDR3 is CASSLIAGGPGETQYF. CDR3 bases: TGTGCCAGCAGTCTTATAGCGGGAGGGCCTGGGGAGACCCAGTACTTC.

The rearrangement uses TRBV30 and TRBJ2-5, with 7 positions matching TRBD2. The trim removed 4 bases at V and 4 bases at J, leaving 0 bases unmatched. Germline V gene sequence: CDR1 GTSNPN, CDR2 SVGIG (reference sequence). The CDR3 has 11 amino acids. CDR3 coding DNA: TGTGCCTGGACTAGCGGAGAGACCCAGTACTTC. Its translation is CAWTSGETQYF.

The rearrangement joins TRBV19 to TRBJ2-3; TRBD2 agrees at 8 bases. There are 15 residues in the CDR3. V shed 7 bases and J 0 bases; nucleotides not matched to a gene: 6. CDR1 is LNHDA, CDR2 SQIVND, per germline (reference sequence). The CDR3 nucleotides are TGTGCCAGTACGAACCCGGGGGGGAGCACAGATACGCAGTATTTT. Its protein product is CASTNPGGSTDTQYF.

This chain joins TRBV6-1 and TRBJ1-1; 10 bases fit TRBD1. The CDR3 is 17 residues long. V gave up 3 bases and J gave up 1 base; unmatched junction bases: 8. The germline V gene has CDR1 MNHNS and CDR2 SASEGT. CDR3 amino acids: CASSDDRGRGANTEAFF. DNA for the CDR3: TGTGCCAGCAGTGACGACAGGGGGCGCGGGGCGAACACTGAAGCTTTCTTT.

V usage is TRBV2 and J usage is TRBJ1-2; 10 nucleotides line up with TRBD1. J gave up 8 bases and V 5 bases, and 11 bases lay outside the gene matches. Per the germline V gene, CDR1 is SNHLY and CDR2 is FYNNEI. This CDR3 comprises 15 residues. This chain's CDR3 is CASSRGRDRGLGYTF. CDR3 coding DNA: TGTGCCAGCAGTCGCGGGAGGGACAGGGGATTGGGCTACACCTTC.

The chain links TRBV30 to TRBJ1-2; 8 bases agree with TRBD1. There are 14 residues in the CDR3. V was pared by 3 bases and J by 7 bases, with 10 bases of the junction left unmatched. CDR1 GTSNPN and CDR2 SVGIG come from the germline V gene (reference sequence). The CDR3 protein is CAWSTTGGSRGYTF. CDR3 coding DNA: TGTGCCTGGAGCACAACAGGGGGATCTCGTGGCTACACCTTC.